The 23 T cell receptor beta chains given below trace back to one sample, sequenced in a study of post-analysis software for immune sequencing data. cDNA libraries for TCR beta contained unique molecular identifiers. MiXCR, applied by TCRdb to the PCR reads, yields one record per CDR3 protein. The table records some 240,000 distinct CDR3 sequences, 35% to 40% of them present only once. Their antigens are not known. Whole-study findings and limits: Controls showed lower frequencies than patients for several TRBV segments, and TRBV5-6, TRBV5-1 and TRBV20-1 were among these.

Material for sequencing was blood. Source of these receptors: a girl aged 5-17 years with multiple sclerosis.

This clonotype was found many times. The V call is TRBV6-5, the J call TRBJ2-3; tentative D call: TRBD1 (6 bases). The germline gives CDR1 MNHEY, CDR2 SVGAGI. V shed 5 bases and J shed 2 bases, with 17 bases lying between them. The CDR3 has 16 residues. The CDR3 DNA reads TGTGCCAGCAGTCCCAGTGTCAGGGGAACCACAGATACGCAGTATTTT. Translated, it gives CASSPSVRGTTDTQYF.

A word on this clonotype: A much larger clone differs from this one at a single base, so this may be a read error. The chain is built from TRBV7-9 and TRBJ1-1; no firm D call. Trimming pared 1 base from V and 7 bases from J, leaving 10 bases between. The CDR3 extends over 13 amino acids. The V gene's germline CDR1 is SEHNR and CDR2 FQNEAQ (reference sequence). The CDR3 reads CASSLEAEGEAFF. CDR3 nucleotides: TGTGCCAGCAGCTTAGAGGCTGAAGGTGAAGCTTTCTTT.

As for this clonotype: This may come from a read error, since a much larger clone is one base off. This rearrangement joins TRBV4-1 to TRBJ1-1, with D tentatively TRBD1 (5 bases). CDR3 size: 13 residues. Germline CDR1 reads MGHRA; CDR2 reads YSYEKL. The CDR3 DNA reads as TGCGCCAGCAACCAAAGGGGCGCGGAAAAAGCTTTCTTT. Translating gives CASNQRGAEKAFF.

The genes are TRBV28 and TRBJ2-2; TRBD2 aligns across 11 bases. This CDR3 is built from 14 residues. Per the germline V gene, CDR1 is MDHEN and CDR2 is SYDVKM. Trimming at V came to 5 bases and at J to 6 bases, leaving 2 bases not matched to a gene. CDR3 sequence reads: CASSLAGGSGELFF. CDR3 in DNA: TGTGCCAGCAGTCTAGCGGGGGGTTCCGGGGAGCTGTTTTTT.

This clonotype was recorded many times. The V and J genes are TRBV29-1 and TRBJ2-1; 9 bases agree with TRBD2. The CDR3 covers 16 residues. Unmatched junction bases numbered 6, after V lost 1 base and J lost 2 bases. The germline gives CDR1 SQVTM, CDR2 ANQGSEA. The CDR3 reads CSVEGSGGLTYNEQFF. CDR3 bases: TGCAGCGTTGAAGGTAGCGGGGGCCTGACCTACAATGAGCAGTTCTTC.

This clonotype was recorded many times. The chain couples TRBV28 to TRBJ2-5; perhaps TRBD2 as D (6 bases). The CDR3 is 15 amino acids. Trimming removed 6 bases at V and 5 bases at J, with 19 bases between. Germline lookup yields CDR1 MDHEN and CDR2 SYDVKM. The DNA for the CDR3 is TGTGCCAGCAGCGTCCGGGACGGAGGGCTGGAGACCCAGTACTTC. Protein product: CASSVRDGGLETQYF.

With regard to this clonotype: A much larger clone differs from this one at a single base, so this may be a read error. The genes are TRBV5-1 and TRBJ2-6; 9 nucleotides line up with TRBD1. The CDR3 is 18 residues long. From germline, CDR1 is SGHRS and CDR2 YFSETQ. The CDR3 here is CASSSPGQGASGANVRTF. CDR3 in DNA: TGCGCCAGCAGCTCCCCGGGACAGGGCGCCTCTGGGGCCAACGTCCGGACTTTC.

As to this clonotype: It may be a read error: a sequence one base away is much more abundant. The V and J genes are TRBV27 and TRBJ2-1; 7 bases agree with TRBD1. This CDR3 is built from 14 residues. Germline trimming cut 4 bases from V and 5 bases from J; bases unmatched to any gene: 5. Germline-derived CDR1 and CDR2 are MNHEY and SMNVEV (reference sequence). CDR3 sequence reads: CASSWGQSNNEQFF. In DNA form, the CDR3 reads TGTGCCAGCAGTTGGGGACAGAGTAACAATGAGCAGTTCTTC.

This clonotype has only a few counts. V gene TRBV28 combines with J gene TRBJ2-1, with D maybe TRBD2 (5 bases). Germline V gene sequence: CDR1 MDHEN, CDR2 SYDVKM. Trimming removed 6 bases from V and 4 bases from J, with 22 bases in between. The CDR3 is 17 residues long. The CDR3 DNA follows: TGTGCCAGCAGCTCCCGGACTCCACAGTCTTTGTACAATGAGCAGTTCTTC. Its translation is CASSSRTPQSLYNEQFF.

The rearrangement joins TRBV27 to TRBJ1-2; unclear D gene. CDR3 size: 15 residues. Germline lookup yields CDR1 MNHEY and CDR2 SMNVEV (reference sequence). V lost 4 bases, J lost 4 bases, and 16 bases lay in between. Written as DNA, the CDR3 is TGTGCCAGCAGTTCATTAGGGCCGCCTATCTATGGCTACACCTTC. Its protein is CASSSLGPPIYGYTF.

Turning to this clonotype: This sequence may be a read error, since a much larger clone differs from it by one base. The chain combines TRBV2 with TRBJ2-5, with TRBD1 matching 8 bases. The CDR3 totals 13 residues. Germline CDR1 is SNHLY and CDR2 is FYNNEI. The V gene end was trimmed by 5 bases and the J gene end by 7 bases; junction bases not matched to a gene: 6. The CDR3 DNA reads as TGTGCCAGCAGTACAGGACAGGGCGGGACCCAGTACTTC. This sequence encodes CASSTGQGGTQYF.

V is TRBV7-9 and J is TRBJ2-7, with TRBD2 identical over 11 bases. The CDR3 sequence is 15 residues long. The V gene end was trimmed by 6 bases and the J gene end by 2 bases; junction bases not matched to a gene: 6. Germline V gives CDR1 SEHNR, CDR2 FQNEAQ (reference sequence). The CDR3 nucleotides are TGTGCCAGCAGTCCGGGGACTAGCGGTCCCTACGAGCAGTACTTC. Translating gives CASSPGTSGPYEQYF.

The chain joins TRBV3-1 to TRBJ1-2; 8 positions agree with TRBD1. Losses at the gene ends were 2 bases for V and 7 bases for J; bases not matched to a gene: 15. The CDR3 sequence is 17 residues long. From germline, CDR1 is LGHDT and CDR2 YNNKEL (reference sequence). CDR3 coding DNA: TGTGCCAGCAGCCAAAGTTGGAGGACAGGGCGCTCGGGTGGCTACACCTTC. Protein sequence: CASSQSWRTGRSGGYTF. The entire variable domain, with the rest obtained from reference TRBV3-1 and TRBJ1-2, is as follows: DTAVSQTPKYLVTQMGNDKSIKCEQNLGHDTMYWYKQDSKKFLKIMFSYNNKELIINETVPNRFSPKSPDKAHLNLHINSLELGDSAVYFCASSQSWRTGRSGGYTFGSGTRLTVV.

The table lists this clonotype with many counts. A much larger clonotype is one base distant, so this may be a read error. The chain combines TRBV4-1 with TRBJ2-5; TRBD2 is a possible D gene (6 bases). CDR3 length equals 15 residues. With 1 base removed from V and 2 bases from J, the gap between germline ends came to 11 bases. Germline-derived CDR1 and CDR2 are MGHRA and YSYEKL. The CDR3 loop reads CASSQGVAAQETQYF. CDR3 sequence (DNA): TGCGCCAGCAGCCAAGGGGTAGCGGCTCAAGAGACCCAGTACTTC.

This clonotype has at least ten counts. This sequence joins TRBV7-9 and TRBJ2-5; TRBD1 aligns across 9 bases. CDR1 SEHNR and CDR2 FQNEAQ come from the germline V gene (reference sequence). This CDR3 contains 16 residues. Germline trimming cut 0 bases from V and 3 bases from J; bases unmatched to any gene: 5. The CDR3 loop reads CASSLAPGTGKETQYF. Written as DNA, the CDR3 is TGTGCCAGCAGCTTAGCCCCCGGGACAGGGAAAGAGACCCAGTACTTC. The full variable domain, its missing parts supplied by reference TRBV7-9 and TRBJ2-5, is DTGVSQNPRHKITKRGQNVTFRCDPISEHNRLYWYRQTLGQGPEFLTYFQNEAQLEKSRLLSDRFSAERPKGSFSTLEIQRTEQGDSAMYLCASSLAPGTGKETQYFGPGTRLLVL.

The genes are TRBV5-1 and TRBJ2-3, with D unclear. V was cut by 0 bases and J by 0 bases, with 8 bases left in between. Germline V gene data show CDR1 as SGHRS and CDR2 as YFSETQ. The CDR3 length is 15 residues. The CDR3 nucleotides are TGCGCCAGCAGCTTGGGGACGTTGAGCACAGATACGCAGTATTTT. Its protein is CASSLGTLSTDTQYF.

This clonotype turned up a few times. A much larger clone lies a single base off, so this may be a read error. The chain uses TRBV10-3 and TRBJ1-2; D ambiguous. Germline V CDR1 and CDR2: ENHRY, SYGVKD. The CDR3 has 14 residues. This CDR3 reads CAIRESAEIYGYTF. CDR3 nucleotides: TGTGCCATCAGGGAGTCGGCAGAAATTTATGGCTACACCTTC.

This clonotype was counted at least ten times. The rearrangement uses TRBV12-3 or TRBV12-4 and TRBJ2-3; D gene unclear. V lost 4 bases and J lost 4, with 9 bases in between. This CDR3 has 13 amino acids. The CDR3: CASSSYMADTQYF. In nucleotides, the CDR3 is TGTGCCAGCAGTTCGTATATGGCAGATACGCAGTATTTT.

V usage is TRBV19 and J usage is TRBJ1-1, with a weak D call TRBD1 (6 bases). With 5 bases removed from V and 0 bases from J, the gap between germline ends came to 16 bases. The CDR3 covers 16 residues. The germline V gene encodes CDR1 LNHDA and CDR2 SQIVND (reference sequence). CDR3 in amino acids: CASSVGGGRMNTEAFF. Written as DNA, the CDR3 is TGTGCCAGTAGTGTTGGAGGGGGAAGAATGAACACTGAAGCTTTCTTT.

This clonotype was detected once. The chain has TRBV28 and TRBJ2-1; TRBD1 is a possible D gene (5 bases). Germline V gene sequence: CDR1 MDHEN, CDR2 SYDVKM. This CDR3 spans 14 amino acids. V was shortened by 1 base and J by 7 bases, with 11 bases between the two germline ends. The CDR3 coding sequence is TGTGCCAGCAGTTTATCGGCAGGGAATAATGAGCAGTTCTTC. Its translation is CASSLSAGNNEQFF. The variable domain in full, completed from reference TRBV28 and TRBJ2-1, reads DVKVTQSSRYLVKRTGEKVFLECVQDMDHENMFWYRQDPGLGLRLIYFSYDVKMKEKGDIPEGYSVSREKKERFSLILESASTNQTSMYLCASSLSAGNNEQFFGPGTRLTVL.

Details on this clonotype: Just one base apart from a much larger clone, this may be a read error. The V call is TRBV5-5, the J call TRBJ2-1; no firm D call. Matching the DNA end better, TRBJ2-7 makes the J call doubtful. Germline lookup yields CDR1 SGHKS and CDR2 YYEKEE (reference sequence). The CDR3 is made up of 14 amino acids. Here the CDR3 DNA reads TGTGCCAGCAGCTTAGGTCGAGCGTACAATGAGCAGTACTTC. Amino acids: CASSLGRAYNEQYF.

The genes are TRBV10-3 and TRBJ2-3, with TRBD2 matching 7 bases. The CDR3 sequence is 14 residues long. Germline V gene lookup returns CDR1 ENHRY and CDR2 SYGVKD. Germline trimming cut 10 bases from V and 0 bases from J; bases unmatched to any gene: 7. In DNA, the CDR3 is TGTGCCACCTCCGGGACTATTAGCACAGATACGCAGTATTTT. Its translation: CATSGTISTDTQYF.

This chain links TRBV6-6 with TRBJ2-5; maybe TRBD2 (5 bases). Germline V CDR1 and CDR2: MNHNY, SVGAGI (reference sequence). Trimming removed 1 base from V and 5 bases from J, with 11 bases in between. The CDR3 is 14 amino acids. The CDR3 sequence is CASSYLGSTETQYF. CDR3 coding DNA: TGTGCCAGCAGTTACTTGGGGAGTACGGAGACCCAGTACTTC.